The text below deals with one T cell receptor beta chain. 60 Vbeta and 13 Jbeta primers were used in PCR. TCRdb keeps only in-frame clones here, not all; method: immunoSEQ multiplex PCR. Here the sample table reports 95,000 to 150,000 clones. This sample was taken from a study of cytomegalovirus exposure and HLA in healthy donors. Study in general: Counted in an early data release were some 81 million unique TCRs from HLA-typed donors.

Trimming left V 8 bases short and J 0 bases short, with 20 bases between. This CDR3 comprises 17 residues. Germline V gene lookup returns CDR1 SEHNR and CDR2 FQNEAQ (reference sequence). The receptor's source is a man younger than 30 in good health and CMV-seronegative. Sequencing was carried out using PBMCs. V gene TRBV7-9 combines with J gene TRBJ2-1; D is perhaps TRBD1 (5 bases). CDR3 region: CASAQSTKGLSYNEQFF. CDR3 DNA sequence: TGTGCCAGCGCCCAATCAACAAAGGGGCTCTCCTACAATGAGCAGTTCTTC.